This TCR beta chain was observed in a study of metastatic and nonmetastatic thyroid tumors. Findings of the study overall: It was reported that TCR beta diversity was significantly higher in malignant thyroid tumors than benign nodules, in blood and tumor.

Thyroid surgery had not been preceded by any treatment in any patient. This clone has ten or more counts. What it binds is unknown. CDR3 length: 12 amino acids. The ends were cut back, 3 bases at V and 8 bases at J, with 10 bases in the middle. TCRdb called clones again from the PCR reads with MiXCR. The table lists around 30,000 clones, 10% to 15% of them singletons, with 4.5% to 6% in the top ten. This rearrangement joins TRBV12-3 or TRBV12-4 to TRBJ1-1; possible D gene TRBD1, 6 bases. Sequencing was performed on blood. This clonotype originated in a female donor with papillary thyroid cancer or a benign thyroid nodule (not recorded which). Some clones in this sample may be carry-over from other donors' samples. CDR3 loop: CASSLGGGEAFF. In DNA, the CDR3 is TGTGCCAGCAGTTTGGGAGGGGGAGAAGCTTTCTTT.